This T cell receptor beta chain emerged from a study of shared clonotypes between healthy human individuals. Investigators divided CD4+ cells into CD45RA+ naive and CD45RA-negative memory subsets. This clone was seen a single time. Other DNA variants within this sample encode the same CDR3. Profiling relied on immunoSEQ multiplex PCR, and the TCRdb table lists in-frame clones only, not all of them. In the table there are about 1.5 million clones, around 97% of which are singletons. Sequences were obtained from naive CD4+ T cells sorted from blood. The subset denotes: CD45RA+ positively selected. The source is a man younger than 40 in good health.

CDR3 coding DNA: TGTGCCAGCTCACCACCCTCTAGCGGGAGAGGAAATGAGCAGTTCTTC. Protein sequence: CASSPPSSGRGNEQFF. J is TRBJ2-1 and V is TRBV18; TRBD2 matches 10 bases. There are 16 residues in the CDR3. CDR1 KGHSH and CDR2 LQKENI come from the germline V gene. Losses at the gene ends were 0 bases for V and 7 bases for J; bases not matched to a gene: 6.